This T cell receptor beta chain was captured in a study of T cells after yellow fever vaccination. Whole-study findings and limits: The study found a weaker secondary response that peaked faster, day 5 versus 15. Relatively few clonotypes were ones that appeared in both CD4 and CD8 compartments. Most clones from primary vaccination resurfaced after the booster (approximately 96% CD4, 88% CD8).

In its sample, this clonotype was seen many times. Its specificity is not known. CDR3 length equals 15 residues. Germline V lookup: CDR1 DFQATT, CDR2 SNEGSKA (reference sequence). Deletions cut 0 bases from V and 6 bases from J, with 16 bases between. Generation of TCR cDNA used 5'RACE template switching (which added a universal primer site and UMIs). Via MiXCR, TCRdb re-called the 5' RACE reads, giving one row per CDR3 protein. The sample has 230,000 or so distinct CDR3 sequences; 3.6% are singletons. The sequencing here drew on PBMCs, taken 15 days after the yellow fever booster vaccination. This clonotype was sampled from a man aged 18 to 29 who received the YFV17D yellow fever vaccine. V is TRBV20-1 and J is TRBJ2-3; D call uncertain. The CDR3, as DNA: TGCAGTGCTAGAGATCGCGTTCGTGTGGCGGATACGCAGTATTTT. Translated: CSARDRVRVADTQYF.